The rows below give T cell receptor beta chains drawn from one sample of a study of shared clonotypes between healthy human individuals. TCRdb keeps only in-frame clones here, not all; method: immunoSEQ multiplex PCR. The sample records over 400,000 clones, roughly 95% being singletons. The sample was naive CD4+ T cells sorted from blood. The source of these receptors is a woman aged 25 to 39 in good health. CDR3s include the opening cysteine and the closing phenylalanine or tryptophan. D genes are given only for firm matches. The size field is filled for only some rows; it gives once, few, many or a size class.

d_call j_call clone_size v_call cdr3_nt cdr3_aa
NA TRBJ1-2 few TRBV28 TGTGCCAGCAGTCCCTCGAGCAGGGGCTATGGCTACACCTTC CASSPSSRGYGYTF
NA TRBJ1-5 NA TRBV5-6 TGTGCCAGCAGCGGGCAGGGAACAGGTCAGCCCCAGCATTTT CASSGQGTGQPQHF
TRBD2 TRBJ2-7 NA TRBV19 TGTGCCAGTAGTACCCCCGGGGGGGCCACCTACGAGCAGTACTTC CASSTPGGATYEQYF
NA TRBJ2-6 NA TRBV18 TGTGCCAGCTCACCTCCAGGGGCTGGGGCCAACGTCCTGACTTTC CASSPPGAGANVLTF
NA TRBJ1-2 NA TRBV28 TGTGCCAGCCGGGAGGGGTCTGACTATGGCTACACCTTC CASREGSDYGYTF
NA TRBJ1-1 NA TRBV23-1 TGCGCCAGCACCGTACGGGGGAACACTGAAGCTTTCTTT CASTVRGNTEAFF
NA TRBJ1-1 NA TRBV29-1 TGCAGCGTTGTCATTCAGGGGAAGGACACTGAAGCTTTCTTT CSVVIQGKDTEAFF
NA TRBJ2-3 NA TRBV7-9 TGTGCCAGCAGCTTACCGTCCCTAGCTGCTAGCACAGATACGCAGTATTTT CASSLPSLAASTDTQYF
NA TRBJ1-5 NA TRBV4-1 TGCGCCAGCAGCCTAGACGCTTTCCCTGGGGATCAGCCCCAGCATTTT CASSLDAFPGDQPQHF
NA TRBJ2-1 once TRBV11-2 TGTGCCAGCAGCCGCCTTCCTAGTTACGGTACACATGAGCAGTTCTTC CASSRLPSYGTHEQFF
NA TRBJ1-6 NA TRBV7-3 TGTGCCAGCAGCTCGGGGGGGTATTCACCCCTCCACTTT CASSSGGYSPLHF
NA TRBJ1-5 NA TRBV6-1 TGTGCCAGCAGTGAAGTCGGGACAATGGATCAGCCCCAGCATTTT CASSEVGTMDQPQHF
TRBD2 TRBJ2-7 NA TRBV7-9 TGTGCCAGCAGCCGAACTAGCGGGAGCTACGAGCAGTACTTC CASSRTSGSYEQYF
NA TRBJ1-4 NA TRBV28 TGTGCCAGCAGTTCCGCCGGGGCCTATAATGAAAAACTGTTTTTT CASSSAGAYNEKLFF
TRBD2 TRBJ2-1 NA TRBV5-1 TGCGCCAGCAGCTGGAGGGAGGTACTAGCGGAGTTTAACAATGAGCAGTTCTTC CASSWREVLAEFNNEQFF
NA TRBJ1-2 NA TRBV27 TGTGCCAGCAGTTTACAGGGCAGGCAGGGTGGGGGCTACACCTTC CASSLQGRQGGGYTF
NA TRBJ2-5 NA TRBV5-1 TGCGCCAGCAGCTCCTTGACTACCGAGACCCAGTACTTC CASSSLTTETQYF
NA TRBJ1-5 few TRBV18 TGTGCCAGCTCACCAAAGGGAAATCAGCCCCAGCATTTT CASSPKGNQPQHF
TRBD2 TRBJ2-7 NA TRBV25-1 TGTGCCAGCAGTGAACCCGGGCGGGGGATCCACGAGCAGTACTTC CASSEPGRGIHEQYF
TRBD1 TRBJ2-3 NA TRBV28 TGTGCCAGCAGGTCCCCGGGACAGGGGGCCACAGATACGCAGTATTTT CASRSPGQGATDTQYF
NA TRBJ2-7 once TRBV5-6 TGTGCCAGCAGCTTACGTTACGAGCAGTACTTC CASSLRYEQYF
NA TRBJ2-7 NA TRBV5-1 TGCGCCAGCAGCTTGGACAACCGGGACTCCTACGAGCAGTACTTC CASSLDNRDSYEQYF
NA TRBJ2-7 NA TRBV6-6 TGTGCCAGCAGTTACTCGACTCTTTCCTACGAGCAGTACTTC CASSYSTLSYEQYF
NA TRBJ2-7 NA TRBV27 TGTGCCAGCAGTACCCCGCCTTTTTCCTACGAGCAGTACTTC CASSTPPFSYEQYF
TRBD2 TRBJ2-5 NA TRBV5-8 TGTGCCAGCAGCTTGGGAAGGGGACTAGCGGAAGAGACCCAGTACTTC CASSLGRGLAEETQYF
NA TRBJ1-4 NA TRBV15 TGTGCCACCAGCAGACGGGGAGAGGCTAATGAAAAACTGTTTTTT CATSRRGEANEKLFF
NA TRBJ1-2 few TRBV5-1 TGCGCCAGCAGCACGACAGGAGCCGAGAGTGGCTACACCTTC CASSTTGAESGYTF
NA TRBJ2-3 NA TRBV28 TGTGCCAGCAGTTTAAAACCTGAGGTAGCGGTCACAGATACGCAGTATTTT CASSLKPEVAVTDTQYF
TRBD1 TRBJ1-1 NA TRBV18 TGTGCCAGCTCACCTGGGACAGGGGGAGTGAACACTGAAGCTTTCTTT CASSPGTGGVNTEAFF
NA TRBJ2-2 NA TRBV18 TGTGCCAGCTCACTGGGCGGACTCCTGAACACCGGGGAGCTGTTTTTT CASSLGGLLNTGELFF
TRBD1 TRBJ2-7 NA TRBV14 TGTGCCAGCAGCCAGTATAACAGGGGCTACGAGCAGTACTTC CASSQYNRGYEQYF
NA TRBJ2-3 NA TRBV30 TGTGCCTGGAGTGGGCAGGGAGCCGATACGCAGTATTTT CAWSGQGADTQYF
NA TRBJ2-7 NA TRBV6-6 TGTGCCAGCAGTTACCGACAGGTCCAGTTCGATGAGCAGTACTTC CASSYRQVQFDEQYF
NA TRBJ2-2 NA TRBV14 TGTGCCAGCAGCGGACAGTACACCGGGGAGCTGTTTTTT CASSGQYTGELFF
TRBD1 TRBJ1-1 NA TRBV7-9 TGTGCCAGCAGCCGGACAGGGAGCACTGAAGCTTTCTTT CASSRTGSTEAFF
NA TRBJ1-3 NA TRBV7-7 TGTGCCAGCAGCTCAGGACACTCTGGAAACACCATATATTTT CASSSGHSGNTIYF
TRBD1 TRBJ1-2 NA TRBV28 TGTGCCAGCAGTTCGTACAGGGGGTACTATGGCTACACCTTC CASSSYRGYYGYTF
NA TRBJ1-4 NA TRBV5-5 TGTGCCAGCACCCAGGTTTGGAAAGGGACAACTAATGAAAAACTGTTTTTT CASTQVWKGTTNEKLFF
TRBD1 TRBJ2-7 NA TRBV18 TGTGCCAGCTCACCCGGGGACAGGGGCTACGAGCAGTACTTC CASSPGDRGYEQYF
TRBD2 TRBJ2-1 NA TRBV14 TGTGCCAGCAGCCCGTATCTAGCGGGAGAAGTTAATGAGCAGTTCTTC CASSPYLAGEVNEQFF
NA TRBJ2-7 NA TRBV10-3 TGTGCCATCAGTGATCCCGGGACACCTTCCTACGAGCAGTACTTC CAISDPGTPSYEQYF
NA TRBJ1-2 NA TRBV19 TGTGCCAGTAGGGGGGCCGCGAGCGGTGGCTACACCTTC CASRGAASGGYTF
NA TRBJ1-5 NA TRBV6-1 TGTGCCAGCAGTGAAACAGGGCCGTCACCCCAGCATTTT CASSETGPSPQHF
NA TRBJ2-7 NA TRBV6-5 TGTGCCAGCAGTTACTCGATGTCGGAGCTTACCTACGAGCAGTACTTC CASSYSMSELTYEQYF
TRBD1 TRBJ2-3 NA TRBV15 TGTGCCACCAGCAACAGGGGAGATACGCAGTATTTT CATSNRGDTQYF
NA TRBJ1-2 NA TRBV5-1 TGCGCCAGCAGCATGGGGACCTCCTATGGCTACACCTTC CASSMGTSYGYTF
TRBD1 TRBJ1-1 NA TRBV2 TGTGCCAGCAGGCCCGGGACAGGCGTCGGGGTTATTGAAGCTTTCTTT CASRPGTGVGVIEAFF
NA TRBJ2-7 NA TRBV6-5 TGTGCCACCAAACGGACAACCGGGACGGACTACGAGCAGTACTTC CATKRTTGTDYEQYF
NA TRBJ2-1 NA TRBV5-4 TGTGCCAGCAGCTTGCAGGGAGGACCTTACAATGAGCAGTTCTTC CASSLQGGPYNEQFF
TRBD2 TRBJ2-1 NA TRBV29-1 TGCAGCACCGGACGGCTAGCGGCCTACAATGAGCAGTTCTTC CSTGRLAAYNEQFF
NA TRBJ2-2 NA TRBV7-8 TGTGCCAGCAGCTTAGCGTCAACCGGGGAGCTGTTTTTT CASSLASTGELFF
TRBD1 TRBJ2-7 NA TRBV6-4 TGTGCCAGCAGTGAACGGACAGGGTCCTCCTACGAGCAGTACTTC CASSERTGSSYEQYF
NA TRBJ2-1 NA TRBV7-2 TGTGCCAGCAGCTTAGGGGCTAGCAGCGGCAATGAGCAGTTCTTC CASSLGASSGNEQFF